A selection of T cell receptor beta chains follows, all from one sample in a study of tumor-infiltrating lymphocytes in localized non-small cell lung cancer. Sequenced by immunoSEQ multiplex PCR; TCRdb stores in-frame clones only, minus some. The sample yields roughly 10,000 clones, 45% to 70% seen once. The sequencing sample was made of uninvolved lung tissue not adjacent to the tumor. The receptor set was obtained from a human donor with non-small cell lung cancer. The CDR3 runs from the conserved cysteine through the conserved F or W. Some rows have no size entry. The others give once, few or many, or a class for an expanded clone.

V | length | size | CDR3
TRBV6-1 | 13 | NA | CASSLETHYGYTF
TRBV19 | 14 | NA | CASSRPASNQPQHF
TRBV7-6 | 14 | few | CASSSRGQNTEAFF
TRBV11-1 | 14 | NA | CASSKGRRITEAFF
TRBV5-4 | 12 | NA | CASSGEGEKLFF
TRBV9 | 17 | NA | CASSPHLAASGANVLTF
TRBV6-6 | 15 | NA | CASSPQVAKREKLFF
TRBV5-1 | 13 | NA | CASSTGNTGELFF
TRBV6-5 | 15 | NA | CASSSAGAGGAEAFF
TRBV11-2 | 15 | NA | CASSLRGQLNQPQHF
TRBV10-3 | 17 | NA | CAISGVGQGLTPGELFF
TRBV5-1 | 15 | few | CASSRGQGSVTEAFF
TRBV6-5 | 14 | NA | CASRALRQLYGYTF
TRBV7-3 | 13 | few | CASSFGFYNEQFF
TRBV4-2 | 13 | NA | CASSPRQGDEQYF
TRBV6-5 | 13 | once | CASSTRHLLEQYF
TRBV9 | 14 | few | CASSGFSGANVLTF
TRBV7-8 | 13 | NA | CASSASSYNEQFF
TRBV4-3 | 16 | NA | CASSQESLRGNSPLHF
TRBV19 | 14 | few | CASSSAGSGNTIYF
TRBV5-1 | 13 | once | CASSVQGAGGYTF
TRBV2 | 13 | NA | CASSEGGPSLLDF
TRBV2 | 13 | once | CASFEEGHYGYTF
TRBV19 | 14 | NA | CASSQKGANTEAFF
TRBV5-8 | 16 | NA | CASSLATFSGANVLTF
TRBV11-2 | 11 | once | CASSPYLEAFF
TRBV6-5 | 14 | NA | CASTQVAGLGEQYF
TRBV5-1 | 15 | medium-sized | CASSLSVSIGYEQYF
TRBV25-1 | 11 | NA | CASQGYNEQFF
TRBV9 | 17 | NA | CASSLRQAVSGANVLTF
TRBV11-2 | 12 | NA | CASSLVGDTQYF
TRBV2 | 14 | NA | CASIALGGTDTQYF
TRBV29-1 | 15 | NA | CSPEGKGANTGELFF
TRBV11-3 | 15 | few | CASSLVSGGPDTQYF
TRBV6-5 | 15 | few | CASGERGPSTDTQYF
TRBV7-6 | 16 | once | CASSLGGAGSGNTIYF
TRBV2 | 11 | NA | CASTRGIFLHF
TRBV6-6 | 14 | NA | CASRIGTGGDEQYF
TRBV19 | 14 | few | CASTPGLPTGELFF
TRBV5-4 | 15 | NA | CASSSRDRSSYEQYF
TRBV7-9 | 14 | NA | CASSLHQGSGELFF
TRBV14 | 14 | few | CASSQPGVNTEAFF
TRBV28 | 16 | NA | CASSLFSAGAGNEQFF
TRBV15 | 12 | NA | CATSRDLNEQFF
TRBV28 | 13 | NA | CASSPGPEKTQYF
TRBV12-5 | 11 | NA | CASGWIYEQYF
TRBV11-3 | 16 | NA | CASSGGTGRKVDEQYF
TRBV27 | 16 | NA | CASSLGIRGSNTEAFF